This is a list of T cell receptor beta chains from one sample in a study of cytomegalovirus exposure and HLA in healthy donors. Some clones are missing from TCRdb's copy, which holds only in-frame ones; the method was immunoSEQ multiplex PCR. The data contain tens of thousands of clones, less than 80% of them singletons. Input material: PBMCs. Every receptor here comes from a man in his sixties in good health and CMV-seropositive. The CDR3 runs from the conserved cysteine through the conserved F or W. Fields, in order: J gene, D gene, CDR3 length, V gene, clone size, CDR3 protein, CDR3 DNA. A D gene is named only where the DNA matches it firmly. Clone size appears in some rows only: once, few, many, or a class for an expanded clone.

>TRBJ1-1|-|15|TRBV5-4|few
CASSYSDSKNTEAFF
TGTGCCAGCAGCTACTCGGACAGCAAGAACACTGAAGCTTTCTTT
>TRBJ2-2|-|14|TRBV6-4|once
CASSGTVNTGELFF
TGTGCCAGCAGTGGAACAGTTAACACCGGGGAGCTGTTTTTT
>TRBJ2-1|-|16|TRBV6-4|-
CASSRDSPTVGNEQFF
TGTGCCAGCAGTCGGGACTCCCCCACTGTTGGCAATGAGCAGTTCTTC
>TRBJ1-1|-|15|TRBV7-2|-
CASSLDRAGNTEAFF
TGTGCCAGCAGCTTAGACAGGGCTGGGAACACTGAAGCTTTCTTT
>TRBJ1-2|-|15|TRBV11-2|-
CASSWVRRSSYGYTF
TGTGCCAGCAGCTGGGTCAGGAGGTCTAGCTATGGCTACACCTTC
>TRBJ1-2|TRBD1|15|TRBV6-5|few
CASSYSSPTGEGYTF
TGTGCCAGCAGTTACTCGTCACCCACAGGGGAAGGCTACACCTTC
>TRBJ2-1|TRBD2|15|TRBV6-5|-
CASRGTSAFYNEQFF
TGTGCCAGCAGAGGGACTAGCGCCTTTTACAATGAGCAGTTCTTC
>TRBJ2-1|TRBD2|17|TRBV4-2|few
CASSQDGSGRRYNEQFF
TGTGCCAGCAGCCAAGATGGTAGCGGGCGACGATACAATGAGCAGTTCTTC
>TRBJ2-7|-|12|TRBV29-1|once
CSVGGSTYEQYF
TGCAGCGTTGGTGGCAGTACCTACGAGCAGTACTTC
>TRBJ2-1|TRBD2|15|TRBV19|-
CASGVAGGANNEQFF
TGTGCCAGTGGAGTAGCCGGGGGGGCCAACAATGAGCAGTTCTTC
>TRBJ2-5|-|16|TRBV7-7|-
CASSLAPTGSRETQYF
TGTGCTAGCAGCTTAGCCCCTACAGGATCCCGAGAGACCCAGTACTTC
>TRBJ2-1|-|13|TRBV6-5|-
CASNTSPEGEQFF
TGTGCCAGCAATACTAGCCCTGAGGGTGAGCAGTTCTTC
>TRBJ2-1|TRBD1|12|TRBV5-6|-
CASSDDRGQQFF
TGTGCCAGCAGCGATGACAGGGGGCAGCAGTTCTTC
>TRBJ1-2|-|13|TRBV11-2|few
CASSPGQNYGYTF
TGTGCCAGCAGCCCCGGACAGAACTATGGCTACACCTTC
>TRBJ1-1|-|15|TRBV5-4|-
CASSLIEGTGTEAFF
TGTGCCAGCAGCTTGATCGAGGGTACTGGCACTGAAGCTTTCTTT
>TRBJ1-1|TRBD1|14|TRBV5-1|few
CASRQQGADTEAFF
TGCGCCAGCAGACAACAGGGGGCGGACACTGAAGCTTTCTTT
>TRBJ1-5|TRBD1|15|TRBV6-6|-
CASSRQGRGDQPQHF
TGTGCCAGCAGTAGACAGGGTAGGGGGGATCAGCCCCAGCATTTT
>TRBJ1-2|-|13|TRBV10-2|-
CASRAGEDYGYTF
TGCGCCAGCAGGGCAGGGGAAGACTATGGCTACACCTTC
>TRBJ2-1|-|13|TRBV29-1|once
CSVGPSKRNEQFF
TGCAGCGTGGGGCCCTCTAAGCGCAATGAGCAGTTCTTC
>TRBJ2-2|-|16|TRBV2|few
CASSEGNRANTGELFF
TGTGCCAGCAGTGAAGGTAACAGAGCGAACACCGGGGAGCTGTTTTTT
>TRBJ2-7|TRBD1|16|TRBV5-5|-
CASSFAGTAFSYEQYF
TGTGCCAGCAGCTTTGCCGGGACAGCCTTCTCCTACGAGCAGTACTTC
>TRBJ2-1|TRBD2|15|TRBV7-9|-
CASRGLAASYNEQFF
TGTGCCAGCAGAGGACTAGCGGCCTCCTACAATGAGCAGTTCTTC
>TRBJ2-3|TRBD2|18|TRBV11-2|medium-sized
CASSFQRSGDTSTDTQYF
TGTGCCAGCAGCTTCCAACGAAGCGGGGATACTAGCACAGATACGCAGTATTTT
>TRBJ1-4|-|16|TRBV11-2|-
CASSPLTGRGSEKLFF
TGTGCCAGCAGCCCACTTACAGGGAGGGGTAGTGAAAAACTGTTTTTT
>TRBJ2-7|TRBD1|15|TRBV6-5|few
CASSYSRDRQHEQYF
TGTGCCAGCAGTTACTCCCGGGACAGACAACACGAGCAGTACTTC
>TRBJ1-5|-|17|TRBV27|-
CASGSGAKFIGNQPQHF
TGTGCCAGCGGATCAGGGGCGAAGTTTATAGGCAATCAGCCCCAGCATTTT
>TRBJ2-7|TRBD1|15|TRBV5-1|few
CASSLVGTGGYEQYF
TGCGCCAGCAGCTTGGTGGGGACAGGGGGCTACGAGCAGTACTTC
>TRBJ1-1|TRBD1|15|TRBV7-2|-
CASSAGQGVNTEAFF
TGTGCCAGCAGCGCGGGACAGGGGGTGAACACTGAAGCTTTCTTT
>TRBJ2-2|-|15|TRBV7-9|-
CSSSRGTENTGELFF
TGTTCCAGCAGCCGCGGGACAGAGAACACCGGGGAGCTGTTTTTT
>TRBJ2-1|TRBD2|15|TRBV7-9|-
CASSPSSGGRNEQFF
TGTGCCAGCAGCCCCTCTAGCGGGGGGCGGAATGAGCAGTTCTTC
>TRBJ1-1|-|13|TRBV5-1|-
CASSLMGQAEAFF
TGCGCCAGCAGCTTGATGGGGCAGGCTGAAGCTTTCTTT
>TRBJ1-2|-|11|TRBV10-2|-
CASTSNYGYTF
TGCGCCAGCACATCTAACTATGGCTACACCTTC
>TRBJ1-5|-|16|TRBV5-5|-
CASSSLGPQGNQPQHF
TGTGCCAGCAGCTCACTGGGGCCCCAAGGCAATCAGCCCCAGCATTTT
>TRBJ1-5|TRBD1|14|TRBV11-3|-
CASSPDRGNQPQHF
TGTGCCAGCAGCCCCGACAGGGGCAATCAGCCCCAGCATTTT
>TRBJ1-2|-|13|TRBV18|-
CASSPQLTQGYTF
TGTGCCAGCTCACCCCAACTAACACAAGGCTACACCTTC
>TRBJ2-7|TRBD1|14|TRBV6-5|-
CASDLGTGLYEQYF
TGTGCCAGCGATTTAGGGACAGGTCTTTACGAGCAGTACTTC
>TRBJ1-1|-|15|TRBV7-9|-
CASSLRGGGNTEAFF
TGTGCCAGCAGCCTCAGGGGAGGGGGGAACACTGAAGCTTTCTTT